These 19 T cell receptor beta chains were all obtained from the same sample, sequenced in a study of blood T cell repertoires in COVID-19. Method: immunoSEQ multiplex PCR; TCRdb's copy keeps in-frame clones and lacks some. The data show 240,000 or so clones, 80% to 90% seen once. Sequencing input: peripheral blood. These receptors came from a man aged 55 to 70 with acute or convalescent COVID-19.

The chain couples TRBV11-2 to TRBJ2-2, with D unresolved. Germline CDR1 reads SGHAT; CDR2 reads FQNNGV. Trimming left V 0 bases short and J 7 bases short, with 15 bases between. The CDR3 sequence is 16 residues long. CDR3 in amino acids: CASSLDTGLGRGELFF. CDR3 sequence (DNA): TGTGCCAGCAGCTTAGATACTGGCCTAGGTCGCGGGGAGCTGTTTTTT.

Details on this clone: Different DNA sequences within this sample yield the same CDR3. The chain joins TRBV18 to TRBJ2-5, with 12 bases fitting TRBD2. With 6 bases clipped from V and 2 bases from J, the junction kept 4 bases outside the gene matches. The CDR3 loop spans 15 amino acids. The germline CDR1 and CDR2 sequences are KGHSH and LQKENI. The DNA of the CDR3 is TGTGCCAGCTCCCCCGGACTAGCGGGACAAGAGACCCAGTACTTC. Translation gives CASSPGLAGQETQYF.

The CDR3 loop is CASGSSGTGARETQYF. In nucleotides, the CDR3 is TGTGCTAGTGGTTCCTCCGGGACAGGAGCACGGGAGACCCAGTACTTC. The chain is built from TRBV12-5 and TRBJ2-5; 8 bases fit TRBD1. With 4 bases clipped from V and 5 bases from J, the junction kept 12 bases outside the gene matches. The CDR3 loop spans 16 amino acids. Germline assignment: CDR1 LGHNT and CDR2 FRNRAP.

The V gene is TRBV3-1 (or the pseudogene TRBV3-2), the J gene TRBJ2-1, with TRBD2 as a possible D gene (5 bases). CDR3 length: 13 amino acids. V lost 3 bases and J 5 bases, leaving 8 bases between the germline ends. Germline V gene lookup returns CDR1 LGHDT and CDR2 YNNKEL (reference sequence). In DNA form, the CDR3 reads TGTGCCAGCAGCCAGGACGGGAACAATGAGCAGTTCTTC. Its protein product is CASSQDGNNEQFF.

This clone was detected once. The V call is TRBV7-8, the J call TRBJ2-1; 9 nucleotides line up with TRBD2. J lost 4 bases, V lost 0 bases, and 4 bases had no gene match. This CDR3 is built from 16 residues. Looked up from germline, CDR1 is SGHVS and CDR2 is FQNEAQ. CDR3 protein: CASSLATSGHYNEQFF. The CDR3 region has the DNA TGTGCCAGCAGCTTAGCCACTAGCGGGCATTACAATGAGCAGTTCTTC.

The chain links TRBV7-8 to TRBJ1-2; 7 nucleotides match TRBD1. The CDR3 covers 14 residues. The J segment lost 6 bases and the V segment lost 1 base, leaving 5 bases of the junction unmatched. Germline CDR1 reads SGHVS; CDR2 reads FQNEAQ. CDR3 loop: CASSLESQGHGYTF. The CDR3 nucleotides are TGTGCCAGCAGCTTAGAATCACAGGGGCATGGCTACACCTTC.

V is TRBV7-2 and J is TRBJ2-7; perhaps TRBD2 as D (6 bases). CDR1 is SGHTA, CDR2 FQGNSA, per germline. V lost 3 bases and J 2 bases, leaving 17 bases between the germline ends. The CDR3 loop spans 16 amino acids. CDR3 DNA sequence: TGTGCCAGCAGCTTGCGGGGTAGCGGCAACACCTACGAGCAGTACTTC. Translation: CASSLRGSGNTYEQYF.

This sequence joins TRBV5-1 and TRBJ2-7, with a possible D match to TRBD1 (6 bases). The ends were cut back, 3 bases at V and 4 bases at J, with 17 bases in the middle. CDR1 and CDR2 (germline): SGHRS, YFSETQ. The CDR3 consists of 15 residues. The CDR3 region has the DNA TGCGCCAGCAGCTACTTCCGGGACACAGATTACGAGCAGTACTTC. It is translated as CASSYFRDTDYEQYF.

The chain combines TRBV11-2 with TRBJ2-7, with 9 positions matching TRBD2. CDR1 and CDR2 from the germline V gene are SGHAT and FQNNGV. V lost 4 bases and J lost 0; bases outside the gene matches: 7. The CDR3 runs 16 residues. CDR3 bases: TGTGCCAGCAGCTACGGTAGCGGGAGAAGCTCCTACGAGCAGTACTTC. Translating gives CASSYGSGRSSYEQYF. The full variable domain, its missing parts supplied by reference TRBV11-2 and TRBJ2-7, is EAGVAQSPRYKIIEKRQSVAFWCNPISGHATLYWYQQILGQGPKLLIQFQNNGVVDDSQLPKDRFSAERLKGVDSTLKIQPAKLEDSAVYLCASSYGSGRSSYEQYFGPGTRLTVT.

J is TRBJ2-1 and V is TRBV19; 13 bases agree with TRBD2. The CDR3 has 14 amino acids. V shed 6 bases, J shed 8 bases, and the junction held 4 bases outside the gene matches. Germline V lookup: CDR1 LNHDA, CDR2 SQIVND (reference sequence). The CDR3 DNA reads as TGTGCCAGTAGCTGGACTAGCGGGAGTTATGAGCAGTTCTTC. This translates into CASSWTSGSYEQFF.

The chain couples TRBV28 to TRBJ1-1, with D perhaps matching TRBD1 (6 bases). V was shortened by 2 bases and J by 10 bases, with 14 bases between the two germline ends. Germline V gene lookup returns CDR1 MDHEN and CDR2 SYDVKM. The CDR3 consists of 13 residues. DNA for the CDR3: TGTGCCAGCAGTTTACCTCAGAGGGGGGGAGCTTTCTTT. Its protein is CASSLPQRGGAFF.

The chain joins TRBV27 to TRBJ1-1; D call uncertain. The CDR3 has 15 residues. Germline V CDR1 and CDR2: MNHEY, SMNVEV (reference sequence). Trimming removed 5 bases at V and 1 base at J, with 14 bases between. CDR3: CASSTGRDENTEAFF. CDR3 nucleotides: TGTGCCAGCAGTACCGGGAGGGATGAGAACACTGAAGCTTTCTTT.

V is TRBV15 and J is TRBJ2-2; D is perhaps TRBD2 (6 bases). CDR3 length: 14 amino acids. The V gene's germline CDR1 is LNHNV and CDR2 YYDKDF (reference sequence). Between the trimmed V and J ends, which lost 1 base and 6 bases, there was a span of 9 bases. The CDR3 region is CATSRGGDAGELFF. DNA of the CDR3: TGTGCCACCAGCAGAGGGGGGGACGCCGGGGAGCTGTTTTTT. Full variable domain (missing parts from reference TRBV15 and TRBJ2-2): DAMVIQNPRYQVTQFGKPVTLSCSQTLNHNVMYWYQQKSSQAPKLLFHYYDKDFNNEADTPDNFQSRRPNTSFCFLDIRSPGLGDTAMYLCATSRGGDAGELFFGEGSRLTVL.

The CDR3 DNA is TGTGCCAGCAGTTTCCCTTTGGGCTCGAGGGACACTGAAGCTTTCTTT. Amino acids: CASSFPLGSRDTEAFF. The chain couples TRBV28 to TRBJ1-1; no firm D call. V gave up 3 bases and J gave up 3 bases, with 17 bases separating them. Looked up from germline, CDR1 is MDHEN and CDR2 is SYDVKM. CDR3 length equals 16 residues.

The gene calls are TRBV11-3 and TRBJ2-7; 8 bases map to TRBD1. This CDR3 has 15 residues. Germline V gene sequence: CDR1 SGHNT, CDR2 YENEEA. Trimming cost V 5 bases and J 0 bases; bases outside gene matches: 6. Here the CDR3 reads CASSPRQGSSYEQYF. CDR3 DNA: TGTGCCAGCAGCCCGCGACAGGGGTCCTCCTACGAGCAGTACTTC.

The chain is built from TRBV19 and TRBJ1-5; D remains unclear. V dropped 4 bases and J dropped 7 bases, with 11 bases sitting between them. The germline gives CDR1 LNHDA, CDR2 SQIVND (reference sequence). The CDR3 spans 13 residues. CDR3 nucleotides: TGTGCCAGTAGTAGAGGGTCGGACCAGCCCCAGCATTTT. Residues: CASSRGSDQPQHF.

This chain joins TRBV4-1 and TRBJ1-2; TRBD1 is a possible D gene (5 bases). CDR1 and CDR2 from the germline V gene are MGHRA and YSYEKL. Deletions cut 2 bases from V and 7 bases from J, with 14 bases between. This CDR3 comprises 14 residues. The CDR3 loop is CASSQRQGTGGYTF. The CDR3 DNA follows: TGCGCCAGCAGCCAACGGCAGGGCACGGGTGGCTACACCTTC.

The genes are TRBV5-1 and TRBJ2-1; D possibly corresponds to TRBD2 (5 bases). V lost 2 bases, J lost 6 bases, and 15 bases lay in between. The length of the CDR3 is 15 residues. The germline gives CDR1 SGHRS, CDR2 YFSETQ. Here the CDR3 DNA reads TGCGCCAGCAGCTTATCGCGGTTGGCGGGCAATGAGCAGTTCTTC. Translated, it gives CASSLSRLAGNEQFF.

The chain employs TRBV6-5 and TRBJ2-7, with unresolved D. V lost 6 bases and J lost 3, with 12 bases in between. This CDR3 contains 13 residues. Germline V gene data show CDR1 as MNHEY and CDR2 as SVGAGI. CDR3 in DNA: TGTGCCAGCAGCCGGTTGAGAAACTACGAGCAGTACTTC. Translating it yields CASSRLRNYEQYF.